One TCR beta chain is described in this entry. The sample belongs to a study of cytomegalovirus exposure and HLA in healthy donors. This PCR relied on a set of 60 Vbeta primers and 13 Jbeta primers. Method: immunoSEQ multiplex PCR; TCRdb's copy keeps in-frame clones and lacks some. The profile shows 75,000 to 80,000 clones, over 70% of them singletons. The length of the CDR3 is 15 residues. The germline gives CDR1 MNHEY, CDR2 SVGAGI. V lost 6 bases and J lost 0; bases outside the gene matches: 4. The source is a man in his forties or fifties in good health and CMV-seronegative. This chain uses TRBV6-5 with TRBJ2-1, with 8 bases matching TRBD1. The sample was PBMCs. The CDR3 is CASRGDRSSYNEQFF. CDR3 DNA: TGTGCCAGCAGGGGGGACAGGAGCTCCTACAATGAGCAGTTCTTC.